The next 27 T cell receptor beta chains were all read from a single sample in a study of cytomegalovirus exposure and HLA in healthy donors. PCR used 60 Vbeta primers and 13 Jbeta primers. Using immunoSEQ multiplex PCR, the repertoire was profiled, and TCRdb retains in-frame clones only, with some absent. The table has 75,000 to 100,000 clones, roughly 74% seen once. Specimen: PBMCs. Receptors originate from a female donor in good health and CMV-seropositive.

The table lists this clone with a count of one. The chain carries TRBV6-1 and TRBJ2-7; D remains ambiguous. The V gene's germline CDR1 is MNHNS and CDR2 SASEGT. The CDR3 is 14 residues long. Trimming stripped 0 bases from V and 4 bases from J, with 10 bases between. CDR3 DNA: TGTGCCAGCAGTGAAGCCGACTTACGGTACGAGCAGTACTTC. Amino acid sequence: CASSEADLRYEQYF.

V and J are TRBV5-4 and TRBJ1-5; D gene uncertain. There are 10 residues in the CDR3. The germline V gene encodes CDR1 SGHNT and CDR2 YYREEE (reference sequence). The V end was cut by 10 bases, the J end by 6 bases, with 8 bases between. The chain's CDR3 is CAPRGQPQHF. The CDR3 DNA sequence: TGTGCCCCTCGGGGTCAGCCCCAGCATTTT.

This chain links TRBV7-2 with TRBJ1-6; 8 bases are a match to TRBD1. In germline, CDR1 is SGHTA, CDR2 FQGNSA. This CDR3 comprises 16 residues. Germline trimming cut 5 bases from V and 5 bases from J; bases unmatched to any gene: 8. The CDR3 protein is CASSARQGWDNSPLHF. In nucleotides, the CDR3 is TGTGCCAGCAGCGCTCGACAGGGGTGGGATAATTCACCCCTCCACTTT.

The genes are TRBV28 and TRBJ1-4; maybe TRBD1 (6 bases). Trimming removed 9 bases from V and 10 bases from J, with 21 bases in between. The CDR3 runs to 14 residues. CDR1 and CDR2 (germline): MDHEN, SYDVKM. CDR3 in DNA: TGTGCCAGTTCCCCCGGGATAGCGGGGGCAAAACTGTTTTTT. It translates to CASSPGIAGAKLFF.

The rearrangement joins TRBV28 to TRBJ2-3, with D tentatively TRBD1 (6 bases). From germline, CDR1 is MDHEN and CDR2 SYDVKM. The length of the CDR3 is 13 residues. Trimming cost V 4 bases and J 5 bases, with 10 bases left between them. The CDR3 protein is CASSYRVEDTQYF. CDR3 coding DNA: TGTGCCAGCAGTTACAGGGTAGAAGATACGCAGTATTTT.

The chain recombines TRBV28 with TRBJ1-1; D possibly corresponds to TRBD1 (5 bases). Trimming took 6 bases from V and 5 from J, leaving 16 bases between them. The CDR3 runs 14 residues. The V gene's germline CDR1 is MDHEN and CDR2 SYDVKM. CDR3 residues: CASSPAGRGTEAFF. CDR3 coding DNA: TGTGCCAGCAGCCCAGCAGGGCGTGGGACTGAAGCTTTCTTT.

This rearrangement joins TRBV5-1 to TRBJ2-2, with 7 bases aligning to TRBD2. With 7 bases clipped from V and 5 bases from J, the junction kept 8 bases outside the gene matches. The CDR3 has 14 amino acids. Germline CDR1 and CDR2: SGHRS and YFSETQ. Written as DNA, the CDR3 is TGCGCCAGCCGCAGGGAGGGAGGGACCGGGGAGCTGTTTTTT. It is translated as CASRREGGTGELFF.

This chain links TRBV6-5 with TRBJ1-2; TRBD1 might be the D (6 bases). CDR3 length: 12 amino acids. Per germline, CDR1 MNHEY and CDR2 SVGAGI. Between the trimmed V and J ends, which lost 7 bases and 4 bases, there was a span of 10 bases. In DNA form, the CDR3 reads TGTGCCAGCAAACAGGGTGGCTATGGCTACACCTTC. It translates to CASKQGGYGYTF.

The chain couples TRBV6-1 to TRBJ1-2, with D maybe TRBD1 (6 bases). The CDR3 length is 15 residues. Trimming cost V 4 bases and J 1 base, with 13 bases left between them. Per the germline V gene, CDR1 is MNHNS and CDR2 is SASEGT. As DNA, the CDR3 is TGTGCCAGCAGTGTCGACAGGCGGAGTAACTATGGCTACACCTTC. Translation: CASSVDRRSNYGYTF.

This chain links TRBV7-2 with TRBJ2-3, with 16 bases lining up with TRBD2. Trimming took 3 bases from V and 6 from J; bases not matched to a gene: 6. Germline CDR1 is SGHTA and CDR2 is FQGNSA. This CDR3 is 17 amino acids long. In DNA, the CDR3 is TGTGCCAGCAGCTTCGGGACTAGCGGGGGGGGGAGGGATACGCAGTATTTT. Its translation is CASSFGTSGGGRDTQYF.

The V and J genes are TRBV6-1 and TRBJ1-1; a weak D match, TRBD1 (6 bases). V dropped 3 bases and J dropped 4 bases, with 18 bases sitting between them. The CDR3 is 16 amino acids. CDR1 is MNHNS and CDR2 is SASEGT in the germline V gene. The DNA of the CDR3 is TGTGCCAGCAGTGATGGGGGCGCGAATATCGGCACTGAAGCTTTCTTT. This translates into CASSDGGANIGTEAFF.

The V and J genes are TRBV28 and TRBJ1-2, with D maybe TRBD1 (6 bases). Per the germline V gene, CDR1 is MDHEN and CDR2 is SYDVKM. This CDR3 contains 16 residues. V lost 5 bases and J lost 3, with 19 bases in between. For the CDR3, the DNA is TGTGCCAGCAGTGGGGGGGCAGAGAGCCTCTACTATGGCTACACCTTC. This codes for CASSGGAESLYYGYTF.

The chain is built from TRBV28 and TRBJ1-4; D might be TRBD1 (6 bases). The CDR3 spans 15 residues. The V end was cut by 3 bases, the J end by 0 bases, with 8 bases between. Germline V gene data show CDR1 as MDHEN and CDR2 as SYDVKM. The DNA for the CDR3 is TGTGCCAGCAGTTTGGACAGCTCAACTAATGAAAAACTGTTTTTT. Translated, it gives CASSLDSSTNEKLFF. Based on the CDR3 plus reference TRBV28 and TRBJ1-4, the full variable domain is DVKVTQSSRYLVKRTGEKVFLECVQDMDHENMFWYRQDPGLGLRLIYFSYDVKMKEKGDIPEGYSVSREKKERFSLILESASTNQTSMYLCASSLDSSTNEKLFFGSGTQLSVL.

The chain recombines TRBV30 with TRBJ2-7; 7 bases match TRBD1. V shed 2 bases, J shed 6 bases, and the junction held 10 bases outside the gene matches. Looked up from germline, CDR1 is GTSNPN and CDR2 is SVGIG (reference sequence). The CDR3 covers 14 residues. The CDR3 DNA is TGTGCCTGGAGTCTAAAGACAGGGTGGGCCGAGCAGTACTTC. It encodes CAWSLKTGWAEQYF.

CDR3: CASTLGEETQYF. CDR3 sequence (DNA): TGTGCCAGCACCTTGGGAGAGGAGACCCAGTACTTC. The genes are TRBV2 and TRBJ2-5; D may be TRBD2 (5 bases). Trimming cost V 7 bases and J 5 bases, with 11 bases left between them. CDR3 size: 12 residues. Germline V gene data show CDR1 as SNHLY and CDR2 as FYNNEI.

V usage is TRBV6-5 and J usage is TRBJ2-5; D is possibly TRBD1 (6 bases). Germline assignment: CDR1 MNHEY and CDR2 SVGAGI. The V end was cut by 0 bases, the J end by 4 bases, with 9 bases between. This CDR3 has 14 amino acids. The CDR3 reads CASSYSRGGETQYF. CDR3 DNA sequence: TGTGCCAGCAGTTACTCGCGAGGGGGAGAGACCCAGTACTTC.

This rearrangement joins TRBV29-1 to TRBJ1-5; 10 bases line up with TRBD1. The germline V gene has CDR1 SQVTM and CDR2 ANQGSEA. Germline trimming cut 5 bases from V and 6 bases from J; bases unmatched to any gene: 4. This CDR3 is built from 13 residues. The CDR3 bases are TGCAGCGTTTCGACAGGGGGCGGTCAGCCCCAGCATTTT. Translating gives CSVSTGGGQPQHF.

The chain uses TRBV5-6 and TRBJ1-2; 9 bases are a match to TRBD1. After removal of 4 bases from V and 5 bases from J, the junction contained 12 bases not matched to a gene. The CDR3 has 16 residues. Germline lookup yields CDR1 SGHDT and CDR2 YYEEEE. CDR3 coding DNA: TGTGCCAGCAGCCTTAGGTCTACAGGGGGCGGATATGGCTACACCTTC. This translates into CASSLRSTGGGYGYTF. Complete variable domain (other parts from reference TRBV5-6 and TRBJ1-2): DAGVTQSPTHLIKTRGQQVTLRCSPKSGHDTVSWYQQALGQGPQFIFQYYEEEERQRGNFPDRFSGHQFPNYSSELNVNALLLGDSALYLCASSLRSTGGGYGYTFGSGTRLTVV.

A single count supports this clone. Other DNA sequences from this sample encode an identical CDR3 as well. The V and J genes are TRBV9 and TRBJ2-7, with D possibly being TRBD2 (6 bases). Trimming removed 0 bases from V and 4 bases from J, with 11 bases in between. CDR3 size: 14 residues. The germline V gene has CDR1 SGDLS and CDR2 YYNGEE. The CDR3 coding sequence is TGTGCCAGCAGCGTAGGGCAGGGAGGATACGAGCAGTACTTC. It is translated as CASSVGQGGYEQYF. The full variable domain, with the rest looked up from reference TRBV9 and TRBJ2-7, is DSGVTQTPKHLITATGQRVTLRCSPRSGDLSVYWYQQSLDQGLQFLIQYYNGEERAKGNILERFSAQQFPDLHSELNLSSLELGDSALYFCASSVGQGGYEQYFGPGTRLTVT.

This clone turned up a few times. The gene calls are TRBV28 and TRBJ1-6; D perhaps matches TRBD1 (6 bases). This CDR3 comprises 15 residues. V lost 5 bases to trimming and J lost 5 bases, with 13 bases between them. Germline CDR1 and CDR2: MDHEN and SYDVKM. CDR3 coding DNA: TGTGCCAGCAGTCTCTTACAGGGAAATAATTCACCCCTCCACTTT. It translates to CASSLLQGNNSPLHF.

This rearrangement joins TRBV18 to TRBJ1-5; D gene ambiguous. Germline lookup yields CDR1 KGHSH and CDR2 LQKENI. The CDR3 has 12 residues. The V end was cut by 6 bases, the J end by 5 bases, with 8 bases between. Written as DNA, the CDR3 is TGTGCCAGCTCCGACACCGATCAGCCCCAGCATTTT. Residues: CASSDTDQPQHF.

The chain recombines TRBV4-2 with TRBJ2-7; 7 bases match TRBD1. The V segment lost 1 base and the J segment 10 bases; nucleotides outside the gene matches: 13. This CDR3 has 15 residues. The germline V gene has CDR1 LGHNA and CDR2 YNFKEQ. The CDR3 reads CASSQGLEGGLNQYF. For the CDR3, the DNA is TGTGCCAGCAGCCAAGGGTTAGAAGGGGGCTTGAATCAGTACTTC.

The V call is TRBV1, the J call TRBJ2-1; the D call TRBD2 from the table was never checked on the DNA. TRBV1 is an annotated pseudogene. This CDR3 has 11 amino acids. The CDR3 loop reads CTSSQNKEQFF. As DNA, the CDR3 is TGCACCAGCAGCCAAAATAAAGAGCAGTTCTTC.

This chain joins TRBV29-1 and TRBJ2-7; TRBD1 might be the D (6 bases). Germline CDR1 reads SQVTM; CDR2 reads ANQGSEA. Trimming took off 7 bases at V and 4 bases at J, with 11 bases between the two ends. The CDR3 is 11 amino acids. CDR3 sequence (DNA): TGCAGCGCCCAAAGGGGGTACGAGCAGTACTTC. It encodes CSAQRGYEQYF.

The V call is TRBV10-3, the J call TRBJ1-1; tentatively, D is TRBD1 (5 bases). Trimming shortened V by 4 bases and J by 0 bases, and 9 bases separated the two germline ends. The CDR3 contains 14 residues. Germline V gives CDR1 ENHRY, CDR2 SYGVKD. The CDR3 DNA follows: TGTGCCATCAGTGGGGGCAGCTTGAACACTGAAGCTTTCTTT. It codes for CAISGGSLNTEAFF.

The chain combines TRBV2 with TRBJ2-2; tentatively, D is TRBD1 (6 bases). The CDR3 length is 15 residues. Trimming pared 5 bases from V and 1 base from J, leaving 11 bases between. CDR1 is SNHLY, CDR2 FYNNEI, per germline. This CDR3 is CASSRDTWNTGELFF. The CDR3 DNA sequence: TGTGCCAGCAGTCGGGACACTTGGAACACCGGGGAGCTGTTTTTT.

The chain is built from TRBV7-9 and TRBJ2-5, with D perhaps matching TRBD1 (6 bases). The CDR3 extends over 13 amino acids. V lost 4 bases, J lost 3 bases, and 9 bases lay in between. Germline assignment: CDR1 SEHNR and CDR2 FQNEAQ (reference sequence). As DNA, the CDR3 is TGTGCCAGCAGCTCTCGGACAGAAGAGACCCAGTACTTC. Amino acids: CASSSRTEETQYF.